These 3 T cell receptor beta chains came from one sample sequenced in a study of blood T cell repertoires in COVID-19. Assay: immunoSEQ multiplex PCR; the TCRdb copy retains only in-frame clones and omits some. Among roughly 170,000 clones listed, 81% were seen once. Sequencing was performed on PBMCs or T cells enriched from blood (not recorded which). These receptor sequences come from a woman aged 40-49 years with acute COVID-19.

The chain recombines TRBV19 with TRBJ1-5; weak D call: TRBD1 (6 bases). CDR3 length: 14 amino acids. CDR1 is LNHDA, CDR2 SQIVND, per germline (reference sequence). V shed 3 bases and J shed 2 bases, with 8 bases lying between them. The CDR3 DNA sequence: TGTGCCAGTAGTATGGGGGCGGGCAATCAGCCCCAGCATTTT. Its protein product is CASSMGAGNQPQHF.

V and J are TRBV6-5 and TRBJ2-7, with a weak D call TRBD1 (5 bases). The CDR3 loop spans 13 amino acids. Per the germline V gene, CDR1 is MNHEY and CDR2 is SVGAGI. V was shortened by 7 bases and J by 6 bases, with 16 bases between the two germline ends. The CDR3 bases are TGTGCCAGCACCGCGTTAACAAGGGGCGAGCAGTACTTC. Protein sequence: CASTALTRGEQYF.

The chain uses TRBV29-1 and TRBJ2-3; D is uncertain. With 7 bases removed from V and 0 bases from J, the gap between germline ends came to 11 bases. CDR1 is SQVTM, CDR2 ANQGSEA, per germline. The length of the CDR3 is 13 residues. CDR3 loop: CSAAIASTDTQYF. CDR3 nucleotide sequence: TGCAGCGCTGCGATCGCTAGCACAGATACGCAGTATTTT.